Sequencing of this TCR beta chain was carried out in a study of cytomegalovirus exposure and HLA in healthy donors. This cohort consisted of healthy bone marrow donors. As for this clone: The target antigen is unknown.

With V trimmed by 6 bases and J by 9 bases, 14 bases remained unmatched. The CDR3 covers 15 residues. CDR1 and CDR2 (germline): LNHNV, YYDKDF (reference sequence). Study-level findings and limits: Later work found most CMV-associated TCR beta chains apparently HLA-restricted.

Primers included in the PCR were 60 Vbeta and 13 Jbeta primers. The repertoire was sequenced with immunoSEQ multiplex PCR; TCRdb's copy has only in-frame clones and lacks some. The sample shows about 160,000 clones, about 80% of them seen only once. The V and J genes are TRBV15 and TRBJ2-1; 7 nucleotides align to TRBD2. Specimen: PBMCs. The origin of this receptor is a woman aged 45 to 65 in good health and CMV-seronegative. CDR3 sequence (DNA): TGTGCCACCAGAAACTCCGGGACCCGCGGGGGTGAGCAGTTCTTC. It specifies CATRNSGTRGGEQFF.